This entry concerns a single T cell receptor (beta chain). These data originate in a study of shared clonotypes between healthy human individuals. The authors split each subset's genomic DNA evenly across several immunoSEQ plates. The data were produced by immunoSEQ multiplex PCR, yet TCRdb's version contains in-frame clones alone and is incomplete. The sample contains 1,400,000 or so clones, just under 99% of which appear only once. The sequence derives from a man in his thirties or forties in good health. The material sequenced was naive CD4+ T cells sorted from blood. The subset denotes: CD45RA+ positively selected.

The DNA of the CDR3 is TGCGCCAGCAGCCAAGACGTTGTTCTCACAGATACGCAGTATTTT. Translation: CASSQDVVLTDTQYF. The J gene is TRBJ2-3, the V gene TRBV4-3; no firm D call. This CDR3 has 15 residues. Germline assignment: CDR1 LGHNA and CDR2 YSLEER. Trimming left V 0 bases short and J 2 bases short, with 9 bases between.